These 25 T cell receptor beta chains came from one sample sequenced in a study of blood T cell repertoires in COVID-19. The data were produced by immunoSEQ multiplex PCR, yet TCRdb's version contains in-frame clones alone and is incomplete. Altogether roughly 50,000 clones are present, about nine tenths being singletons, with the ten largest covering roughly an eighth. Input material: peripheral blood. The receptors originated from a woman in her sixties or seventies with active COVID-19.

The chain carries TRBV11-2 and TRBJ1-2; maybe TRBD1 (5 bases). V was clipped by 2 bases and J by 4 bases, with 20 bases between them. Germline CDR1 is SGHAT and CDR2 is FQNNGV. The CDR3 spans 17 residues. The CDR3 is CASSLSIESGRLYGYTF. The CDR3, as DNA: TGTGCCAGCAGCTTATCAATTGAGTCAGGGCGACTCTATGGCTACACCTTC.

The chain has TRBV4-1 and TRBJ2-1; tentative D call: TRBD2 (5 bases). Germline V gives CDR1 MGHRA, CDR2 YSYEKL. The CDR3 consists of 12 residues. The V and J ends lost 4 bases and 9 bases respectively, with 10 bases between them. The CDR3 nucleotides read TGCGCCAGCAGCCTGAGGGCGGGTGAGCAGTTCTTC. Translation gives CASSLRAGEQFF.

This chain uses TRBV10-3 with TRBJ1-1; TRBD1 might be the D (6 bases). Trimming shortened V by 10 bases and J by 2 bases, and 14 bases separated the two germline ends. CDR1 and CDR2 (germline): ENHRY, SYGVKD. The CDR3 runs to 13 residues. The CDR3 loop is CATGRTENTEAFF. Written as DNA, the CDR3 is TGTGCCACCGGCCGGACAGAAAACACTGAAGCTTTCTTT.

The V gene is TRBV7-9, the J gene TRBJ2-1, with D maybe TRBD1 (5 bases). The V gene's germline CDR1 is SEHNR and CDR2 FQNEAQ (reference sequence). This CDR3 spans 12 amino acids. Trimming took off 8 bases at V and 6 bases at J, with 11 bases between the two ends. The CDR3 loop is CASGAIRNEQFF. The CDR3 DNA reads as TGTGCCAGCGGGGCGATACGCAATGAGCAGTTCTTC.

V and J are TRBV2 and TRBJ1-2; TRBD1 agrees at 7 bases. With V trimmed by 3 bases and J by 8 bases, 12 bases remained unmatched. Germline V gene data show CDR1 as SNHLY and CDR2 as FYNNEI. The length of the CDR3 is 15 residues. Here the CDR3 DNA reads TGTGCCAGCAGTGATGACAGGGTAAATAAAGACGGCTACACCTTC. It translates to CASSDDRVNKDGYTF.

This clone was counted once. The chain employs TRBV27 and TRBJ1-4; D is possibly TRBD1 (5 bases). Per germline, CDR1 MNHEY and CDR2 SMNVEV (reference sequence). The CDR3 extends over 15 amino acids. V lost 3 bases and J lost 0, with 8 bases in between. This chain's CDR3 is CASSFQTATNEKLFF. CDR3 coding DNA: TGTGCCAGCAGTTTTCAGACAGCAACTAATGAAAAACTGTTTTTT.

The chain uses TRBV7-9 and TRBJ1-3; D is unresolved. Per germline, CDR1 SEHNR and CDR2 FQNEAQ (reference sequence). V was shortened by 5 bases and J by 3 bases, with 14 bases between the two germline ends. The CDR3 loop spans 15 amino acids. Written as DNA, the CDR3 is TGTGCCAGCAGCCGTACTCAAAGAATTGGAAACACCATATATTTT. Protein sequence: CASSRTQRIGNTIYF. Based on the CDR3 plus reference TRBV7-9 and TRBJ1-3, the full variable domain is DTGVSQNPRHKITKRGQNVTFRCDPISEHNRLYWYRQTLGQGPEFLTYFQNEAQLEKSRLLSDRFSAERPKGSFSTLEIQRTEQGDSAMYLCASSRTQRIGNTIYFGEGSWLTVV.

By share of the sample, this clone is medium-sized (0.01 to 0.1%). The CDR3 protein is CASSSFVPGNQPQHF. The CDR3 bases are TGTGCCAGCAGTTCGTTTGTCCCGGGCAATCAGCCCCAGCATTTT. This chain uses TRBV6-6 with TRBJ1-5; unclear D gene. Germline V gene sequence: CDR1 MNHNY, CDR2 SVGAGI (reference sequence). Between the trimmed V and J ends, which lost 4 bases and 2 bases, there was a span of 12 bases. The CDR3 has 15 residues.

The chain is built from TRBV7-9 and TRBJ2-7; D uncertain. V lost 3 bases and J 0 bases, leaving 12 bases between the germline ends. The CDR3 runs to 15 residues. The germline gives CDR1 SEHNR, CDR2 FQNEAQ (reference sequence). The CDR3: CASSFPPSSSYEQYF. The DNA for the CDR3 is TGTGCCAGCAGCTTTCCTCCGTCGAGCTCCTACGAGCAGTACTTC.

The rearrangement joins TRBV6-5 to TRBJ2-7; 11 bases agree with TRBD2. Germline trimming cut 5 bases from V and 4 bases from J; bases unmatched to any gene: 4. This CDR3 spans 14 amino acids. Germline V gives CDR1 MNHEY, CDR2 SVGAGI. This CDR3 reads CASSRLAGGYEQYF. For the CDR3, the DNA is TGTGCCAGCAGTCGGCTAGCGGGGGGTTACGAGCAGTACTTC.

V gene TRBV11-2 combines with J gene TRBJ2-7; 8 nucleotides line up with TRBD1. The CDR3 runs to 16 residues. Germline CDR1 and CDR2: SGHAT and FQNNGV. Trimming at V came to 0 bases and at J to 6 bases, leaving 10 bases not matched to a gene. The DNA of the CDR3 is TGTGCCAGCAGCTTAGAGGTGGGCAGGGGGCACCCCGAGCAGTACTTC. As protein: CASSLEVGRGHPEQYF.

The V call is TRBV5-1, the J call TRBJ2-3; TRBD2 matches 9 bases. Trimming cost V 0 bases and J 2 bases; bases outside gene matches: 13. This CDR3 is 19 amino acids long. Germline V gives CDR1 SGHRS, CDR2 YFSETQ. The CDR3 protein is CASSLVGRGGTPLTDTQYF. For the CDR3, the DNA is TGCGCCAGCAGCTTGGTGGGGCGGGGGGGCACCCCCCTCACAGATACGCAGTATTTT.

The rearrangement joins TRBV6-5 to TRBJ1-2, with 7 bases matching TRBD1. The CDR3 contains 12 residues. Germline CDR1 reads MNHEY; CDR2 reads SVGAGI. The junction had 1 base not matched to a gene; V was cut back by 7 bases and J by 2 bases. The CDR3 protein is CASKGANYGYTF. The CDR3 coding sequence is TGTGCCAGCAAGGGGGCGAACTATGGCTACACCTTC.

V gene TRBV6-1 combines with J gene TRBJ2-7; 9 bases are shared with TRBD2. From germline, CDR1 is MNHNS and CDR2 SASEGT. The ends lost 2 bases at V and 6 bases at J; junction bases unmatched: 8. CDR3 length: 15 amino acids. In nucleotides, the CDR3 is TGTGCCAGCAGTGAATATAGCGGGGGAAGGGGCGAGCAGTACTTC. It yields the protein CASSEYSGGRGEQYF.

This sequence joins TRBV4-1 and TRBJ2-4; 7 bases are shared with TRBD2. The CDR3 sequence is 13 residues long. CDR1 is MGHRA and CDR2 is YSYEKL in the germline V gene. V lost 1 base to trimming and J lost 11 bases; unmatched junction nucleotides: 5. CDR3 sequence reads: CASSQALSGVQYF. The DNA for the CDR3 is TGCGCCAGCAGCCAAGCACTCAGCGGGGTTCAGTACTTC.

This clone was counted once. This rearrangement joins TRBV11-2 to TRBJ2-6; 10 bases are shared with TRBD1. After removal of 5 bases from V and 4 bases from J, the junction contained 5 bases not matched to a gene. This CDR3 is 16 amino acids long. The germline V gene has CDR1 SGHAT and CDR2 FQNNGV. Here the CDR3 DNA reads TGTGCCAGCAGCAGGGACAGGGGAACCGGGGCCAACGTCCTGACTTTC. Translating it yields CASSRDRGTGANVLTF.

This sequence joins TRBV6-6 and TRBJ2-6; TRBD1 aligns across 8 bases. The CDR3 extends over 16 amino acids. The trim removed 5 bases at V and 1 base at J, leaving 4 bases unmatched. The germline gives CDR1 MNHNY, CDR2 SVGAGI (reference sequence). The CDR3 loop reads CASSRRQGSGANVLTF. The DNA for the CDR3 is TGTGCCAGCAGTCGAAGACAGGGGTCTGGGGCCAACGTCCTGACTTTC.

This clone was counted once. The V and J genes are TRBV6-6 and TRBJ2-3; 7 nucleotides align to TRBD2. The CDR3 is 15 amino acids. Germline V gives CDR1 MNHNY, CDR2 SVGAGI (reference sequence). J gave up 3 bases and V 6 bases, and 9 bases lay outside the gene matches. The DNA of the CDR3 is TGTGCCAGCAGACAGAGCGGGGAGGGTACAGATACGCAGTATTTT. As protein: CASRQSGEGTDTQYF.

The chain uses TRBV5-4 and TRBJ1-1, with 8 bases that match TRBD1. The CDR3 covers 15 residues. Trimming took 2 bases from V and 1 from J; bases not matched to a gene: 4. Germline CDR1 SGHNT, CDR2 YYREEE (reference sequence). DNA for the CDR3: TGTGCCAGCAGCTTAACAGGGGGGAAGAACACTGAAGCTTTCTTT. It yields the protein CASSLTGGKNTEAFF.

The rearrangement links TRBV4-3 to TRBJ1-6; tentatively, D is TRBD1 (5 bases). The CDR3 is 17 amino acids. V lost 1 base to trimming and J lost 10 bases, with 20 bases between them. CDR1 and CDR2 (germline): LGHNA, YSLEER. The CDR3 coding sequence is TGCGCCAGCAGCCAAGTCCCCTCGGCGGGGAGGGGCTCACCCCTCCACTTT. This sequence encodes CASSQVPSAGRGSPLHF.

This chain uses TRBV5-1 with TRBJ1-1; 10 nucleotides align to TRBD1. The V segment lost 0 bases and the J segment 6 bases; nucleotides outside the gene matches: 2. The germline V gene has CDR1 SGHRS and CDR2 YFSETQ. The CDR3 loop spans 14 amino acids. CDR3 in DNA: TGCGCCAGCAGCTTGGAAGGACAGGGGGCTGAAGCTTTCTTT. Translated, it gives CASSLEGQGAEAFF.

The J gene is TRBJ2-2, the V gene TRBV2, with 8 nucleotides matching TRBD2. The CDR3 runs 16 residues. The V and J ends lost 4 bases and 1 base, in that order; junction bases with no gene match: 5. Germline V CDR1 and CDR2: SNHLY, FYNNEI. This CDR3 reads CASSGSAGVNTGELFF. DNA of the CDR3: TGTGCCAGCAGTGGGTCAGCGGGGGTGAACACCGGGGAGCTGTTTTTT.

As regards this clone: At one of its ends the junction is not consistent with the germline gene, which may arise from a read error. The CDR3 DNA reads TGTGTCAGCAGCTCACAGGGCCGGGGTCAGCCCCAGCATTTT. Translation gives CVSSSQGRGQPQHF. V is TRBV4-2 and J is TRBJ1-5, with a weak D call TRBD1 (6 bases). The V gene's germline CDR1 is LGHNA and CDR2 YNFKEQ. The CDR3 has 14 residues.

J is TRBJ2-7 and V is TRBV10-2; the match to TRBD2 covers 7 bases. The CDR3 has 13 amino acids. Germline values: CDR1 WSHSY, CDR2 SAAADI. The trim removed 5 bases at V and 2 bases at J, leaving 3 bases unmatched. In DNA, the CDR3 is TGCGCCAGCAGTACTAGCGATGCCTACGAGCAGTACTTC. This encodes CASSTSDAYEQYF.

This clone came up once. The rearrangement links TRBV19 to TRBJ2-5; D is undetermined. Germline values: CDR1 LNHDA, CDR2 SQIVND (reference sequence). V was cut by 7 bases and J by 2 bases, with 14 bases left in between. The CDR3 totals 14 residues. CDR3 DNA: TGTGCCAGTATGAAACTGAAGAAACAAGAGACCCAGTACTTC. Translating it yields CASMKLKKQETQYF. The full variable domain, completed using reference TRBV19 and TRBJ2-5, is DGGITQSPKYLFRKEGQNVTLSCEQNLNHDAMYWYRQDPGQGLRLIYYSQIVNDFQKGDIAEGYSVSREKKESFPLTVTSAQKNPTAFYLCASMKLKKQETQYFGPGTRLLVL.